The following is a TCR beta chain sequence with its context. Its specificity is not known. These data are taken from a study of T-cell reconstitution after alpha-beta-depleted transplantation in children. Trimming left V 2 bases short and J 3 bases short, with 10 bases between. Per the germline V gene, CDR1 is LGHDT and CDR2 is YNNKEL (reference sequence). The CDR3 has 14 residues. A TCRbeta library incorporating unique molecular identifiers was prepared. MiXCR, run by TCRdb on the PCR reads, gives a single entry per CDR3 protein. The sample has fewer than 8,000 distinct CDR3 sequences, around 30% seen once; the top ten hold 2% to 2.5%. Findings and limits, study-wide: Several hundred expanded graft clones reportedly gave rise to the alpha-beta T cells present about two months after transplant. The high TCRbeta diversity at day 60 in some patients came from surviving recipient T cells and thymic progenitors. Newly produced T cells mostly provided counts and TCRbeta diversity after one year, as hyperexpanded clones declined.

Sequenced here: peripheral blood, sampled 60 days after TCRalphabeta/CD19-depleted stem cell transplant. This chain links TRBV3-1 with TRBJ1-1; D unresolved. This clonotype was obtained from a boy younger than two who had a stem cell transplant for SCID, so the T cells may come from the graft donor. In DNA form, the CDR3 reads TGTGCCAGCAGCCAAAACCGAGGAGACACTGAAGCTTTCTTT. Its translation is CASSQNRGDTEAFF.